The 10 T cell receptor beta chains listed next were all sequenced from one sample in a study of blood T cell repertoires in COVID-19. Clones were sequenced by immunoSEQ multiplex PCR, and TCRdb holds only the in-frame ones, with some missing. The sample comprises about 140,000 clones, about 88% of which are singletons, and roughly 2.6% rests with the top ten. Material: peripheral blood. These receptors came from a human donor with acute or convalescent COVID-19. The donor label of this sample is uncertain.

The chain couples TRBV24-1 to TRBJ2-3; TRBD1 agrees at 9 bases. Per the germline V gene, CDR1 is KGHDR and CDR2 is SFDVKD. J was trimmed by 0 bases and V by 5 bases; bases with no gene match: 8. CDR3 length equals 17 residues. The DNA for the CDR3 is TGTGCCACCAGTGGTTTTGCAGGGACAGGGAGCACAGATACGCAGTATTTT. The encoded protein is CATSGFAGTGSTDTQYF.

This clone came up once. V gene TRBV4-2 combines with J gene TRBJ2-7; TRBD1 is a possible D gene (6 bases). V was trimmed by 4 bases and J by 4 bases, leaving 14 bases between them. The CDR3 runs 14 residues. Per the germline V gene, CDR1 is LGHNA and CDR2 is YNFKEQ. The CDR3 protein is CASSREKGVYEQYF. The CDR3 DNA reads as TGTGCCAGCAGCCGGGAAAAGGGGGTGTACGAGCAGTACTTC.

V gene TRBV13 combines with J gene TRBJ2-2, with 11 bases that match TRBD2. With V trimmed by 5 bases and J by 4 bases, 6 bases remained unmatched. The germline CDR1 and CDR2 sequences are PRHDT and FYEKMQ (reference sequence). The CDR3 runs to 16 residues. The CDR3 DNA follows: TGTGCCAGCAGCCCGCTAGCGGGAGGAAGCACCGGGGAGCTGTTTTTT. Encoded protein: CASSPLAGGSTGELFF.

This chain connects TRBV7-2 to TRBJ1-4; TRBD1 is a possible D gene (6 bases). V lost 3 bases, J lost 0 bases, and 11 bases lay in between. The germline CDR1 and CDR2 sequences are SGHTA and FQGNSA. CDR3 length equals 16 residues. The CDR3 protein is CASSLGQGTTNEKLFF. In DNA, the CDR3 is TGTGCCAGCAGCTTGGGGCAGGGGACAACTAATGAAAAACTGTTTTTT.

The CDR3 spells CASSLQDRNTEAFF. For the CDR3, the DNA is TGCGCCAGCAGCTTGCAGGACAGGAACACTGAAGCTTTCTTT. The rearrangement uses TRBV4-3 and TRBJ1-1; perhaps TRBD1 as D (6 bases). Germline V gene sequence: CDR1 LGHNA, CDR2 YSLEER. With 5 bases removed from V and 1 base from J, the gap between germline ends came to 11 bases. This CDR3 comprises 14 residues.

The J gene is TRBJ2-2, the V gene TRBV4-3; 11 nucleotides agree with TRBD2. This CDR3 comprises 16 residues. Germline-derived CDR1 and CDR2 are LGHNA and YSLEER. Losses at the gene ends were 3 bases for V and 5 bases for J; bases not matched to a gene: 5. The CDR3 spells CASSQGLAVGTGELFF. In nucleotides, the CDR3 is TGCGCCAGCAGCCAGGGACTAGCGGTTGGGACCGGGGAGCTGTTTTTT.

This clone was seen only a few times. CDR3: CASGLGQGNTGELFF. CDR3 DNA sequence: TGTGCTAGTGGTTTGGGCCAGGGGAACACCGGGGAGCTGTTTTTT. This chain joins TRBV12-5 and TRBJ2-2; D may be TRBD1 (5 bases). The V end was cut by 1 base, the J end by 1 base, with 7 bases between. CDR3 size: 15 residues. Germline values: CDR1 LGHNT, CDR2 FRNRAP. The full variable domain, completed using reference TRBV12-5 and TRBJ2-2, is DARVTQTPRHKVTEMGQEVTMRCQPILGHNTVFWYRQTMMQGLELLAYFRNRAPLDDSGMPKDRFSAEMPDATLATLKIQPSEPRDSAVYFCASGLGQGNTGELFFGEGSRLTVL.

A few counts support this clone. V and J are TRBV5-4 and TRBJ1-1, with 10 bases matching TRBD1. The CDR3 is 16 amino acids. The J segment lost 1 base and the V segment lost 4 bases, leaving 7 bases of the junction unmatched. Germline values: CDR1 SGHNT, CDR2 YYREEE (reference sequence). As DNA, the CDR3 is TGTGCCAGCAGCCTGACAGGGGGCGCTGGGAACACTGAAGCTTTCTTT. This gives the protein CASSLTGGAGNTEAFF.

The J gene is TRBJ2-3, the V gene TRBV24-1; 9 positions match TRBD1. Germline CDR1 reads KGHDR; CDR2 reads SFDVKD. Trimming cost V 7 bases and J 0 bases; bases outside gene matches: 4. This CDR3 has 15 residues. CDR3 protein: CATRPTGGSTDTQYF. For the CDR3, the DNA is TGTGCCACCAGACCGACAGGGGGAAGCACAGATACGCAGTATTTT.

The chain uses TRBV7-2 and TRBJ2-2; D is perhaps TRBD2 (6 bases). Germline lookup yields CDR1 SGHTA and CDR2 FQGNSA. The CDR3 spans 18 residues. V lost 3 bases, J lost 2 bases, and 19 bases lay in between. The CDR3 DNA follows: TGTGCCAGCAGCTTTTACCCCGCCGGGGGATCTAACACCGGGGAGCTGTTTTTT. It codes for CASSFYPAGGSNTGELFF.